The 5 T cell receptor beta chains below were found in one sample sequenced in a study of CD8 T cells in Susac syndrome. Reverse transcription of roughly 0.45 to 1 ug RNA used random hexamers. From the immunoSEQ multiplex PCR reads, TCRdb called clonotypes with MiXCR, one entry per CDR3 protein. The table includes 120,000 or so distinct CDR3 sequences, around 94% detected once. The material sequenced was CD8+ T cells from PBMCs. These TCRs come from a human donor with Susac syndrome.

The CDR3 DNA sequence: TGTGCCTGCTATGGCTACACCTTC. Protein: CACYGYTF. The chain links TRBV30 to TRBJ1-2; D is uncertain. This CDR3 comprises 8 residues. Germline-derived CDR1 and CDR2 are GTSNPN and SVGIG (reference sequence). Trimming removed 6 bases from V and 4 bases from J, with 0 bases in between.

This clonotype was seen a single time. This rearrangement joins TRBV4-1 to TRBJ2-7; 9 bases fit TRBD1. Germline-derived CDR1 and CDR2 are MGHRA and YSYEKL. The junction had 7 bases not matched to a gene; V was cut back by 0 bases and J by 7 bases. The CDR3 covers 15 residues. This CDR3 is CASSQDPGQGSEQYF. The DNA of the CDR3 is TGCGCCAGCAGCCAAGATCCGGGACAGGGATCGGAGCAGTACTTC.

This clonotype came up once. This sequence joins TRBV24-1 and TRBJ2-1; D is possibly TRBD1 (6 bases). Germline assignment: CDR1 KGHDR and CDR2 SFDVKD. Trimming shortened V by 3 bases and J by 9 bases, and 11 bases separated the two germline ends. The CDR3 spans 13 residues. In nucleotides, the CDR3 is TGTGCCACCAGTGATGCAGGGGTGGTTGAGCAGTTCTTC. Residues: CATSDAGVVEQFF.

The rearrangement uses TRBV7-3 and TRBJ2-3, with 9 positions matching TRBD2. The CDR3 has 15 residues. V shed 2 bases and J 4 bases; nucleotides not matched to a gene: 4. Germline loops: CDR1 SGHTA, CDR2 FQGTGA. CDR3 in amino acids: CASSLGGGAADTQYF. CDR3 DNA sequence: TGTGCCAGCAGCTTAGGCGGGGGGGCGGCAGATACGCAGTATTTT.

This clonotype has only a few counts. The chain is built from TRBV5-6 and TRBJ2-7; D may match TRBD1 or TRBD2 (5 bases each). CDR1 and CDR2 from the germline V gene are SGHDT and YYEEEE. This CDR3 has 15 residues. The V and J ends lost 0 bases and 0 bases respectively, with 10 bases between them. CDR3 nucleotides: TGTGCCAGCAGCTTGGCCCCAGGGAGCTCCTACGAGCAGTACTTC. The encoded protein is CASSLAPGSSYEQYF.